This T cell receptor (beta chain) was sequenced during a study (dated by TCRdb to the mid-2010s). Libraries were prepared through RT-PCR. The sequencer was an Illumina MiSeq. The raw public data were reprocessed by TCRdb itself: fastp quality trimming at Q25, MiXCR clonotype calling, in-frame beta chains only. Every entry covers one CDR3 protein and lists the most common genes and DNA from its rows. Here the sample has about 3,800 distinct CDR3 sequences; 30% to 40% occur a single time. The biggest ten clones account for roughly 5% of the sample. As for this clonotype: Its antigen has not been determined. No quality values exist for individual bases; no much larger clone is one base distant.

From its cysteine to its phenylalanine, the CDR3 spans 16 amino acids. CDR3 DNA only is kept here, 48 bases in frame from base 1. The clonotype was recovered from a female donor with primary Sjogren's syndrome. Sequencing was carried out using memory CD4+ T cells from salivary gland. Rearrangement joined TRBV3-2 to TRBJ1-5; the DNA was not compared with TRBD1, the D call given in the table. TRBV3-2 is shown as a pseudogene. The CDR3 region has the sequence CASSALTGLSNQPQHF. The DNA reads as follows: TGTGCCAGCAGCGCACTTACAGGGCTAAGCAATCAGCCCCAGCATTTT.